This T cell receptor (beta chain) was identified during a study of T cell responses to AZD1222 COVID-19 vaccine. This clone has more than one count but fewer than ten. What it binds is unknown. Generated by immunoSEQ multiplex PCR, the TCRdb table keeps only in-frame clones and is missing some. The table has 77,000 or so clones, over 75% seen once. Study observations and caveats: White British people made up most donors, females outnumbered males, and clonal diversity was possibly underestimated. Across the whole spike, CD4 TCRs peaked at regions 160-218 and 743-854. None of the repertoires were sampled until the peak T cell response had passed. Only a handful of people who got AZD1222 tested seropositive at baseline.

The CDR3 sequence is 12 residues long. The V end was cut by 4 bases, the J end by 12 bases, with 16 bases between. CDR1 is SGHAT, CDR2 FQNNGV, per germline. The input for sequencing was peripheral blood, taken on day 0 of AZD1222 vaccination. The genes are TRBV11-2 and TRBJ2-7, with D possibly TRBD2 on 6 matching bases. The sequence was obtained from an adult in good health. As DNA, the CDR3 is TGTGCCAGCAGCTCGGTTACGGAGGGGTTGTACTTC. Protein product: CASSSVTEGLYF.